Listed here is a single TCR beta chain. The primer mix had 60 Vbeta and 13 Jbeta primers. Only in-frame clones appear in the TCRdb table, and some are missing; sequencing was by immunoSEQ multiplex PCR. The table lists some 140,000 clones, around 74% of them singletons. This sample is part of a study of cytomegalovirus exposure and HLA in healthy donors. Germline V CDR1 and CDR2: SGHRS, YFSETQ. This CDR3 has 15 residues. V shed 5 bases and J shed 6 bases, with 20 bases lying between them. The rearrangement uses TRBV5-1 and TRBJ1-2, with D possibly being TRBD1 (6 bases). The sample was PBMCs. The sequence derives from a young man in good health and CMV-seronegative. The CDR3 sequence is CASRPGGQREDGYTF. CDR3 DNA sequence: TGCGCCAGCAGACCGGGAGGACAGCGGGAGGATGGCTACACCTTC.